This entry lists 8 T cell receptor beta chains sequenced from one sample in a study of spatial heterogeneity in lung cancer. Time point given: sample taken at primary tumor resection. Study findings and constraints: Tumor mutation count correlated with how many alpha and beta TCRs expanded intratumorally.

Via MiXCR, TCRdb re-called the 5' RACE reads, giving one row per CDR3 protein. Seen here are roughly 10,000 distinct CDR3 sequences, 7.9% observed once, and the top ten hold 22%. Their target antigens are unknown. The specimen comprised lung tumor tissue, sampled at surgery. The receptors come from a female donor with early-stage non-small cell lung cancer.

This clonotype was detected ten times or more. V usage is TRBV30 and J usage is TRBJ2-3, with 13 bases matching TRBD2. This CDR3 contains 16 residues. Germline V CDR1 and CDR2: GTSNPN, SVGIG (reference sequence). Losses at the gene ends were 1 base for V and 3 bases for J; bases not matched to a gene: 4. The chain's CDR3 is CAWSGGTSGETDTQYF. The CDR3 DNA sequence: TGTGCCTGGAGTGGAGGGACTAGCGGGGAAACAGATACGCAGTATTTT.

In its sample, this clonotype is medium-sized. The rearrangement links TRBV5-6 to TRBJ2-2, with D uncertain. The CDR3 spans 13 residues. Germline CDR1 is SGHDT and CDR2 is YYEEEE. V dropped 3 bases and J dropped 5 bases, with 8 bases sitting between them. In DNA, the CDR3 is TGTGCCAGCAGCTGGGATAAAACCGGGGAGCTGTTTTTT. It codes for CASSWDKTGELFF.

This clonotype was picked up many times. This sequence joins TRBV4-2 and TRBJ2-5, with 8 positions matching TRBD2. Germline-derived CDR1 and CDR2 are LGHNA and YNFKEQ. Trimming cost V 0 bases and J 4 bases; bases outside gene matches: 7. The CDR3 runs 16 residues. The CDR3 nucleotides read TGTGCCAGCAGCCAAGATTGGAGCGGGGGAGGAGAGACCCAGTACTTC. Translating gives CASSQDWSGGGETQYF.

By its share, this clonotype is medium-sized. J is TRBJ1-2 and V is TRBV6-5; tentative D call: TRBD1 (5 bases). The CDR3 has 14 amino acids. Germline CDR1 and CDR2: MNHEY and SVGAGI. V gave up 7 bases and J gave up 7 bases, with 19 bases separating them. CDR3 in amino acids: CASTTPSRAGGYTF. The CDR3, as DNA: TGTGCCAGCACCACCCCATCCAGGGCGGGTGGCTACACCTTC.

In this sample, this clonotype turned up many times. The chain is built from TRBV6-5 and TRBJ2-7; TRBD1 agrees at 9 bases. The CDR3 loop spans 15 amino acids. V was clipped by 3 bases and J by 5 bases; unmatched bases: 8. Germline CDR1 and CDR2: MNHEY and SVGAGI. CDR3 nucleotide sequence: TGTGCCAGCAGTTATGATGGACAGGGGATTCACGAGCAGTACTTC. Its protein is CASSYDGQGIHEQYF.

This clonotype was seen ten or more times. The CDR3: CASSQTSGGVSTDTQYF. In nucleotides, the CDR3 is TGTGCCAGCAGCCAGACTAGCGGGGGCGTTAGCACAGATACGCAGTATTTT. The V and J genes are TRBV7-3 and TRBJ2-3; 12 nucleotides line up with TRBD2. This CDR3 is built from 17 residues. Trimming at V came to 5 bases and at J to 0 bases, leaving 6 bases not matched to a gene. Germline V gives CDR1 SGHTA, CDR2 FQGTGA.

There are many counts of this clonotype. The chain links TRBV7-2 to TRBJ2-1; tentatively, D is TRBD1 or TRBD2 (5 bases each). V was pared by 1 base and J by 9 bases, with 7 bases between. The CDR3 consists of 12 residues. Germline V gives CDR1 SGHTA, CDR2 FQGNSA. The CDR3 DNA reads as TGTGCCAGCAGCTTAGAGAGGGGTGAGCAGTTCTTC. Amino acid sequence: CASSLERGEQFF. Full variable domain (outside the CDR3, taken from reference TRBV7-2 and TRBJ2-1): GAGVSQSPSNKVTEKGKDVELRCDPISGHTALYWYRQSLGQGLEFLIYFQGNSAPDKSGLPSDRFSAERTGGSVSTLTIQRTQQEDSAVYLCASSLERGEQFFGPGTRLTVL.

The genes are TRBV4-2 and TRBJ1-2, with D possibly TRBD1 on 5 matching bases. Germline assignment: CDR1 LGHNA and CDR2 YNFKEQ. V was shortened by 1 base and J by 8 bases, with 11 bases between the two germline ends. The CDR3 spans 13 residues. CDR3 region: CASSQVGPTGYTF. CDR3 nucleotides: TGTGCCAGCAGCCAAGTGGGGCCTACGGGCTACACCTTC.